This TCR beta chain is drawn from a study of blood T cell repertoires in COVID-19. Across the whole study: PBMCs, B-cell-depleted T cells, or T cells were the source of the cDNA or gDNA that made up the material.

Only in-frame clones appear in the TCRdb table, and some are missing; sequencing was by immunoSEQ multiplex PCR. Found here are around 250,000 clones, over 80% of them singletons; the top ten hold 1.5%. V was shortened by 2 bases and J by 3 bases, with 11 bases between the two germline ends. The CDR3 consists of 15 residues. Germline assignment: CDR1 MNHEY and CDR2 SVGAGI. The chain is built from TRBV6-5 and TRBJ1-3; D is undetermined. Sample: peripheral blood. This sequence was found in a woman aged 40-49 years who had recovered from COVID-19. CDR3 nucleotide sequence: TGTGCCAGCAGTTACCAAAACCGGGATGGAAACACCATATATTTT. As protein: CASSYQNRDGNTIYF.